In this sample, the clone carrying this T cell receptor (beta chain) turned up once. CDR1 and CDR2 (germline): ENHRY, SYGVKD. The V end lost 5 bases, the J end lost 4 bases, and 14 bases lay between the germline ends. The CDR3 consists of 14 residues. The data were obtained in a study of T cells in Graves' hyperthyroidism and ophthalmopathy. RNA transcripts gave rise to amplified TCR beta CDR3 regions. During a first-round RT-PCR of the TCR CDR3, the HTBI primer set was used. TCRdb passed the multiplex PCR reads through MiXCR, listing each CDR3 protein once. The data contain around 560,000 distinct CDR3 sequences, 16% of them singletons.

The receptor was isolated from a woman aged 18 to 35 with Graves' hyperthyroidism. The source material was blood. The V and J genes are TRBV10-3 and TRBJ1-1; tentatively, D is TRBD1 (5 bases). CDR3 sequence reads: CAISTDSFGTEAFF. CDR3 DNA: TGTGCCATCAGTACAGACAGTTTCGGCACTGAAGCTTTCTTT.